The T cell receptor (beta chain) under discussion was sequenced for a study of somatic mutations in cytotoxic T cells in rheumatoid arthritis. This table comes from immunoSEQ multiplex PCR, and its TCRdb copy is limited to in-frame clones, with some not included. The sample lists 35,000 to 45,000 clones, 84% occurring once. Trimming left V 4 bases short and J 5 bases short, with 12 bases between. Germline lookup yields CDR1 LNHDA and CDR2 SQIVND (reference sequence). The CDR3 runs 13 residues. Sequencing was performed on CD8+ T cells sorted from blood. This clonotype was obtained from a man between 35 and 55 years old in good health. The chain employs TRBV19 and TRBJ2-7, with D perhaps given as TRBD1 or TRBD2 (6 bases each). CDR3 in amino acids: CASSSGTYDEQYF. CDR3 nucleotide sequence: TGTGCCAGTAGTAGCGGGACATACGACGAGCAGTACTTC.